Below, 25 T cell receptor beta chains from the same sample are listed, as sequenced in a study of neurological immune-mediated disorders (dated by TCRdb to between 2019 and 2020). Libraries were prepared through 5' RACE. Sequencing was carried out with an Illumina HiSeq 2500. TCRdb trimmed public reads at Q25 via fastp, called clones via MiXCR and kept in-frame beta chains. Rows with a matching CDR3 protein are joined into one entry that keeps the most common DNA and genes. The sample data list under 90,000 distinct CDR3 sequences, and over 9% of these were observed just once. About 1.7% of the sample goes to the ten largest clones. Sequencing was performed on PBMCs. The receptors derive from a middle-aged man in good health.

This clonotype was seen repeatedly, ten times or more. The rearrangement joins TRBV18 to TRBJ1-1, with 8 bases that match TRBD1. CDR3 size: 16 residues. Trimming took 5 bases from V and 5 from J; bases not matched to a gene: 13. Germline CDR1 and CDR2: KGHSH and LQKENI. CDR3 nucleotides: TGTGCCAGCTCAACCGGGGCCAAAAGGGACAGGACTGAAGCTTTCTTT. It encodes CASSTGAKRDRTEAFF.

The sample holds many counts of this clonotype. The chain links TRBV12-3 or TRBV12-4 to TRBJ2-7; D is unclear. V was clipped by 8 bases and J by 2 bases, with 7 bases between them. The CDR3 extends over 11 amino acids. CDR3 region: CASVWTYEQYF. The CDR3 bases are TGTGCCAGCGTTTGGACCTACGAGCAGTACTTC.

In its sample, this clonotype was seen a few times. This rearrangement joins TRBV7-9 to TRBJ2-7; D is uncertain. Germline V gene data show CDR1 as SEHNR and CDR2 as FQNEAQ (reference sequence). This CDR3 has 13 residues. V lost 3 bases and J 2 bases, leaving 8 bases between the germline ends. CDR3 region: CASSFGVPYEQYF. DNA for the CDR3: TGTGCCAGCAGCTTTGGGGTCCCCTACGAGCAGTACTTC.

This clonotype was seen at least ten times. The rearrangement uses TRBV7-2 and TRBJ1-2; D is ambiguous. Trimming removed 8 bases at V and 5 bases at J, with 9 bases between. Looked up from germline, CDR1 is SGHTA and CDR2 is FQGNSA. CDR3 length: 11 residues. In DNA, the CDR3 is TGTGCCAGCGGGTTAGGGTATGGCTACACCTTC. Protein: CASGLGYGYTF. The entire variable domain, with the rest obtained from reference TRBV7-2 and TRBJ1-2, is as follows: GAGVSQSPSNKVTEKGKDVELRCDPISGHTALYWYRQSLGQGLEFLIYFQGNSAPDKSGLPSDRFSAERTGGSVSTLTIQRTQQEDSAVYLCASGLGYGYTFGSGTRLTVV.

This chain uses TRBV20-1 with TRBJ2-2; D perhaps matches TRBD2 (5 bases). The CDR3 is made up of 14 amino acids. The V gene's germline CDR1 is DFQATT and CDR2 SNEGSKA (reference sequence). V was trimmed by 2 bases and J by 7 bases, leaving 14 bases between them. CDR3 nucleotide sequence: TGCAGTGCTAGAACATGGGGAGTGGACGGGGAGCTGTTTTTT. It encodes CSARTWGVDGELFF.

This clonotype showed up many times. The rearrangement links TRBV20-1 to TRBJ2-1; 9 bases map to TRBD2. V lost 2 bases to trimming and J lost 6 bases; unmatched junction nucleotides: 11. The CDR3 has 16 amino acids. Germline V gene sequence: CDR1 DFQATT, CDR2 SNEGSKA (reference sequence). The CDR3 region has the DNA TGCAGTGCTAGAAAAGGAGGGCGGGAGGGCCGCAATGAGCAGTTCTTC. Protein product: CSARKGGREGRNEQFF.

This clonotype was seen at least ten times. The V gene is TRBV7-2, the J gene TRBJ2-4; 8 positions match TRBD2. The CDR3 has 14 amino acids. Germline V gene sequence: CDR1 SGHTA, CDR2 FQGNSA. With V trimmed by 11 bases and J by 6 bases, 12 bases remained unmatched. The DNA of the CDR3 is TGTGCCTCGGCCGACGGGGGGGCGGGAAACATTCAGTACTTC. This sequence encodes CASADGGAGNIQYF. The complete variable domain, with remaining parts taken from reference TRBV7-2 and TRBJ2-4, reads GAGVSQSPSNKVTEKGKDVELRCDPISGHTALYWYRQSLGQGLEFLIYFQGNSAPDKSGLPSDRFSAERTGGSVSTLTIQRTQQEDSAVYLCASADGGAGNIQYFGAGTRLSVL.

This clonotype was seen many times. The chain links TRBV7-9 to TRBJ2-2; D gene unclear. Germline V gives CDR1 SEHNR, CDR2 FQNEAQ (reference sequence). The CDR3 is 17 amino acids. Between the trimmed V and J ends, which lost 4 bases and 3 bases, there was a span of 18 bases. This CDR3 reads CASSSTSRGLDTGELFF. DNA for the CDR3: TGTGCCAGCAGCTCTACGTCCCGCGGATTGGACACCGGGGAGCTGTTTTTT.

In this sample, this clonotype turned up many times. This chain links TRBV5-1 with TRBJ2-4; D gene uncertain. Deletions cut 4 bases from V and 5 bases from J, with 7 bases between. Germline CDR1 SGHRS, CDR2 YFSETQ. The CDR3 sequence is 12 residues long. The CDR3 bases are TGCGCCAGCAGCCCGAAGGAAAACATTCAGTACTTC. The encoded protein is CASSPKENIQYF.

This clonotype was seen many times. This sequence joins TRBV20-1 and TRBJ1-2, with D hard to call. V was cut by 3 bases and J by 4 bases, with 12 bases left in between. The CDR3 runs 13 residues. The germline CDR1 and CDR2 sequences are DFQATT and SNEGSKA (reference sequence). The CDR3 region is CSARAPDRYGYTF. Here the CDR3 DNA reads TGCAGTGCTAGGGCGCCAGATCGCTATGGCTACACCTTC.

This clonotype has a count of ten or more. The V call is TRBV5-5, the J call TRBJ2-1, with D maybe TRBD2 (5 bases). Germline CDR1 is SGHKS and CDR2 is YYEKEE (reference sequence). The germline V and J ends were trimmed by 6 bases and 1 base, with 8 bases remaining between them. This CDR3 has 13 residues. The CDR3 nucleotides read TGTGCCAGCATCGGGGATTCCTACAATGAGCAGTTCTTC. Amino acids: CASIGDSYNEQFF.

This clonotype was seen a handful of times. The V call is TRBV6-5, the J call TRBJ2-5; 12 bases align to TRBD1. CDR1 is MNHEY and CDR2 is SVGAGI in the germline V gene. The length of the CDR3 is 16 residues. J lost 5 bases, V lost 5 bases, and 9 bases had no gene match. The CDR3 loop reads CASSPPRDRGRETQYF. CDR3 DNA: TGTGCCAGCAGTCCCCCCCGGGACAGGGGGCGGGAGACCCAGTACTTC.

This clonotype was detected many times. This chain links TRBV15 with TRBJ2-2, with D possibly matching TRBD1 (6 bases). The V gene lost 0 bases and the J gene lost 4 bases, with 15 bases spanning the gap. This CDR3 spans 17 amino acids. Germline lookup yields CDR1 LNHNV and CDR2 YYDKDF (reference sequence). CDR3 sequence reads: CATSRESGGRFTGELFF. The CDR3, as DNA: TGTGCCACCAGCAGAGAAAGTGGGGGCAGATTCACCGGGGAGCTGTTTTTT.

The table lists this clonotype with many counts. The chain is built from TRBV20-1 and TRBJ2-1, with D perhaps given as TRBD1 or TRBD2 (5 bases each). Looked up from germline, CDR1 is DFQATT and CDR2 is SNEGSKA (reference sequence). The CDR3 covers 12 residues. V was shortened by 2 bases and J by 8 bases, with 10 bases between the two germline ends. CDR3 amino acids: CSARYEGHEQFF. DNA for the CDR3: TGCAGTGCTAGATACGAGGGGCATGAGCAGTTCTTC.

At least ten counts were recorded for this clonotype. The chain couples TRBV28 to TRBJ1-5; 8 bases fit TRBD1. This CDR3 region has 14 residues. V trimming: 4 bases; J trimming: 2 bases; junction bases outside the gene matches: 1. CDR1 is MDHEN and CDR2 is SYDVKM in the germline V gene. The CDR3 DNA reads TGTGCCAGCAGTTCGACAGGGGGCAATCAGCCCCAGCATTTT. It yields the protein CASSSTGGNQPQHF.

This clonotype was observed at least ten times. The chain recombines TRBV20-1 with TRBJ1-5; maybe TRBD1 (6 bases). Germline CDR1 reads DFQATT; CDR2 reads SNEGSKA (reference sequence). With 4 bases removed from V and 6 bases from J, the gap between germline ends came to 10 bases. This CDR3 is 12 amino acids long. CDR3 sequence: CSAIEGVQPQHF. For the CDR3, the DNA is TGCAGTGCTATTGAGGGGGTTCAGCCCCAGCATTTT.

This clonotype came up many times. CDR3 region: CASSQEGGAEQYF. Here the CDR3 DNA reads TGCGCCAGCAGCCAGGAGGGGGGGGCTGAGCAGTACTTC. The chain employs TRBV5-1 and TRBJ2-7, with D perhaps matching TRBD2 (7 bases). The CDR3 extends over 13 amino acids. V lost 4 bases to trimming and J lost 7 bases, with 15 bases between them. From germline, CDR1 is SGHRS and CDR2 YFSETQ. The entire variable domain, with the rest obtained from reference TRBV5-1 and TRBJ2-7, is as follows: KAGVTQTPRYLIKTRGQQVTLSCSPISGHRSVSWYQQTPGQGLQFLFEYFSETQRNKGNFPGRFSGRQFSNSRSEMNVSTLELGDSALYLCASSQEGGAEQYFGPGTRLTVT.

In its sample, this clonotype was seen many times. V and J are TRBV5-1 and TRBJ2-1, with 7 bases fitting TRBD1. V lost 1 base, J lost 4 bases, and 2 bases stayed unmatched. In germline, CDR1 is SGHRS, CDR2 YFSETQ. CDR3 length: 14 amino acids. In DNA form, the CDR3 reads TGCGCCAGCAGCTTGAGACAGGGTTACAATGAGCAGTTCTTC. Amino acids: CASSLRQGYNEQFF. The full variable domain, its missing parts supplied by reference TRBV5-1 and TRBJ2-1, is KAGVTQTPRYLIKTRGQQVTLSCSPISGHRSVSWYQQTPGQGLQFLFEYFSETQRNKGNFPGRFSGRQFSNSRSEMNVSTLELGDSALYLCASSLRQGYNEQFFGPGTRLTVL.

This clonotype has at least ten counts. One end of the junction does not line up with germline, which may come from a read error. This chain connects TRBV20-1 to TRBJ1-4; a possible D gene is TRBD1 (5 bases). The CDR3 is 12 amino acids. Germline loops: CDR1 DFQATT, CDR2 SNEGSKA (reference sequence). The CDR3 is CSAGDSNEKLFF. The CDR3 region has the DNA TGCAGTGCTGGAGACAGTAATGAAAAACTGTTTTTT.

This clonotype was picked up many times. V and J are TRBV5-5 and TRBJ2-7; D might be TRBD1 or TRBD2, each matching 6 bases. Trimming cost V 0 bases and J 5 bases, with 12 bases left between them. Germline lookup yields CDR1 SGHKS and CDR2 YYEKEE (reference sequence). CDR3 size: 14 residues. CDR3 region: CASSLAPGADEQYF. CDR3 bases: TGTGCCAGCAGCTTGGCCCCGGGGGCTGACGAGCAGTACTTC.

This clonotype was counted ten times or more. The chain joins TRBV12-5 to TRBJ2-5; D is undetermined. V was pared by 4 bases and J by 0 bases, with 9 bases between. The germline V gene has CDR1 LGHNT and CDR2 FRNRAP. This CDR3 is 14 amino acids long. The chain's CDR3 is CASGSPPYQETQYF. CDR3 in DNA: TGTGCTAGTGGTTCTCCCCCGTACCAAGAGACCCAGTACTTC.

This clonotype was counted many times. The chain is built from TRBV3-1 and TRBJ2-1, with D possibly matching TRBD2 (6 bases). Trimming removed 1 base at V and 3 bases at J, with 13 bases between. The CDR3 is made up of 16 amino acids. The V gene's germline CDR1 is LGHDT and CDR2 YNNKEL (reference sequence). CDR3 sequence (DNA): TGTGCCAGCAGCCAAGCCCCGAGACTAGACTACAATGAGCAGTTCTTC. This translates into CASSQAPRLDYNEQFF.

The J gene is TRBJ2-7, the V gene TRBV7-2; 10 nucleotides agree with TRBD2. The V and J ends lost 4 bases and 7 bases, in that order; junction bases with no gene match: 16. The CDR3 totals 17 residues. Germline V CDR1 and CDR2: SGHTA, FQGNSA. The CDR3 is CASSSGWIAGGLGEQYF. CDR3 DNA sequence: TGTGCCAGCAGCTCGGGATGGATAGCGGGGGGCCTCGGGGAGCAGTACTTC. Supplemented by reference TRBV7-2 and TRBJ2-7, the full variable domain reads GAGVSQSPSNKVTEKGKDVELRCDPISGHTALYWYRQSLGQGLEFLIYFQGNSAPDKSGLPSDRFSAERTGGSVSTLTIQRTQQEDSAVYLCASSSGWIAGGLGEQYFGPGTRLTVT.

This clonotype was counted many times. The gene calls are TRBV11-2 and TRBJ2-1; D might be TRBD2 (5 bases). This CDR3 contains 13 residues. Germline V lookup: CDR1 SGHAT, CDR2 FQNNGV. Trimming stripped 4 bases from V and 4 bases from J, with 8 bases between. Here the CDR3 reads CASSSRGYNEQFF. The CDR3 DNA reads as TGTGCCAGCAGCTCCCGGGGATACAATGAGCAGTTCTTC.

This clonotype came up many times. This CDR3 reads CSAAQLTYEQYF. DNA for the CDR3: TGCAGTGCTGCCCAACTTACCTACGAGCAGTACTTC. The chain carries TRBV20-1 and TRBJ2-7; D remains unclear. The CDR3 totals 12 residues. CDR1 is DFQATT and CDR2 is SNEGSKA in the germline V gene (reference sequence). V lost 5 bases and J 2 bases, leaving 10 bases between the germline ends.